The 17 T cell receptor beta chains listed next were all sequenced from one sample in a study of B cell selection in AIRE deficiency (dated by TCRdb to 2018 to 2020). The library relied on the immunoSEQ multiplex PCR assay. In TCRdb, the immuneACCESS table is reduced to in-frame sequences with V and J assigned. These tables do not hold every clone; where another copy was compared, an unresolved V gene accounts for under half, and the others remain unexplained. In all, the sample holds about 25,000 clones, and 96% of those were seen once. Clones ranked in the top ten supply less than 0.2% of the sample. CD4+CD127+ cells were sorted as the conventional CD4 T cell population. The sample taken for sequencing was CD4+CD127+ conventional T cells sorted from PBMCs. The receptors shown here come from a human donor in good health.

Here the CDR3 reads CASSLTGSPLHF. The CDR3 coding sequence is TGTGCCAGCAGCTTGACCGGGTCACCCCTCCACTTT. V is TRBV5-6 and J is TRBJ1-6; D call uncertain. V was clipped by 1 base and J by 10 bases, with 6 bases between them. The V gene's germline CDR1 is SGHDT and CDR2 YYEEEE. This CDR3 is 12 amino acids long.

The CDR3 protein is CASSKAGGSYEQYF. CDR3 DNA sequence: TGTGCCAGCAGTAAGGCGGGGGGCTCCTACGAGCAGTACTTC. The chain is built from TRBV28 and TRBJ2-7; 8 positions agree with TRBD2. Trimming at V came to 5 bases and at J to 0 bases, leaving 3 bases not matched to a gene. Germline loops: CDR1 MDHEN, CDR2 SYDVKM. The CDR3 runs to 14 residues. The full variable domain, rest sourced from reference TRBV28 and TRBJ2-7, is DVKVTQSSRYLVKRTGEKVFLECVQDMDHENMFWYRQDPGLGLRLIYFSYDVKMKEKGDIPEGYSVSREKKERFSLILESASTNQTSMYLCASSKAGGSYEQYFGPGTRLTVT.

The V and J genes are TRBV21-1 and TRBJ1-5; TRBD1 is the table's D call, not checked against the DNA. TRBV21-1 is labeled a pseudogene. The CDR3 length is 17 residues. The CDR3 protein is CASSTTGTGHSNQPQHF. The CDR3 DNA reads as TGTGCCAGCAGCACTACCGGGACAGGGCATAGCAATCAGCCCCAGCATTTT.

The rearrangement joins TRBV6-5 to TRBJ1-6; 7 bases are shared with TRBD1. Germline V CDR1 and CDR2: MNHEY, SVGAGI. Trimming took 5 bases from V and 10 from J; bases not matched to a gene: 11. The CDR3 loop spans 15 amino acids. CDR3 amino acids: CASSRATDRVSPLHF. The CDR3 nucleotides are TGTGCCAGCAGTCGAGCCACCGACAGGGTCTCACCCCTCCACTTT.

J is TRBJ2-1 and V is TRBV7-3, with 8 bases lining up with TRBD1. The CDR3 sequence is 13 residues long. The germline V gene encodes CDR1 SGHTA and CDR2 FQGTGA. Losses at the gene ends were 5 bases for V and 8 bases for J; bases not matched to a gene: 5. CDR3 protein: CASSASGGDEQFF. Here the CDR3 DNA reads TGTGCCAGCAGCGCCTCAGGGGGCGATGAGCAGTTCTTC.

This chain joins TRBV6-5 and TRBJ1-1; 10 nucleotides agree with TRBD1. Germline CDR1 MNHEY, CDR2 SVGAGI. Losses at the gene ends were 5 bases for V and 4 bases for J; bases not matched to a gene: 7. There are 15 residues in the CDR3. The CDR3 coding sequence is TGTGCCAGCAGTCCCAGACGGGACAGGGGCACTGAAGCTTTCTTT. This encodes CASSPRRDRGTEAFF.

This chain links TRBV2 with TRBJ2-3, with D perhaps matching TRBD2 (5 bases). Germline values: CDR1 SNHLY, CDR2 FYNNEI. The CDR3 runs to 14 residues. V lost 6 bases and J 2 bases, leaving 12 bases between the germline ends. CDR3 amino acids: CASRAERYTDTQYF. The CDR3 DNA follows: TGTGCCAGCAGGGCGGAGCGGTACACAGATACGCAGTATTTT.

CDR3 in amino acids: CASSQIRDYRENEQFF. CDR3 DNA sequence: TGCGCCAGCAGTCAAATAAGGGACTACAGGGAAAATGAGCAGTTCTTC. The chain has TRBV23-1 and TRBJ2-1; D is perhaps TRBD2 (7 bases). TRBV23-1 carries the ORF label, with uncertain function. Trimming left V 2 bases short and J 7 bases short, with 18 bases between. The CDR3 is 16 residues long.

The V gene is TRBV7-3, the J gene TRBJ2-1; D may match TRBD1 or TRBD2 (6 bases each). V lost 4 bases, J lost 5 bases, and 18 bases lay in between. Germline values: CDR1 SGHTA, CDR2 FQGTGA. The CDR3 contains 16 residues. The CDR3 loop is CASSSPLGGADNEQFF. The CDR3 DNA reads TGTGCCAGCAGCTCCCCGTTGGGGGGCGCCGACAATGAGCAGTTCTTC.

This rearrangement joins TRBV12-5 to TRBJ2-5, with 7 bases lining up with TRBD1. V dropped 2 bases and J dropped 2; count of bases not matched to a gene: 5. Germline loops: CDR1 LGHNT, CDR2 FRNRAP. This CDR3 has 15 amino acids. The CDR3 nucleotides are TGTGCTAGTGGTTTGTGGGGACAGCATCAAGAGACCCAGTACTTC. The encoded protein is CASGLWGQHQETQYF.

V gene TRBV19 combines with J gene TRBJ2-1; 11 nucleotides agree with TRBD2. CDR1 is LNHDA, CDR2 SQIVND, per germline (reference sequence). The CDR3 covers 15 residues. Trimming at V came to 5 bases and at J to 2 bases, leaving 2 bases not matched to a gene. As DNA, the CDR3 is TGTGCCAGTAGTGTGACTAGCGGGGCCTACAATGAGCAGTTCTTC. Translating gives CASSVTSGAYNEQFF.

This clone was detected only once. CDR3 sequence reads: CASSAPKERQGEQETQYF. CDR3 nucleotides: TGTGCCAGCAGTGCCCCGAAAGAAAGACAGGGAGAGCAAGAGACCCAGTACTTC. V and J are TRBV6-1 and TRBJ2-5, with TRBD1 matching 7 bases. CDR1 and CDR2 (germline): MNHNS, SASEGT. The junction had 16 bases not matched to a gene; V was cut back by 4 bases and J by 2 bases. There are 18 residues in the CDR3.

This clone showed up just once. Mismatch with germline at one junction end may stem from a read error. V gene TRBV2 combines with J gene TRBJ1-2, with D maybe TRBD1 (6 bases). Germline assignment: CDR1 SNHLY and CDR2 FYNNEI. The CDR3 consists of 14 residues. CDR3 coding DNA: TGTGCCAGCACTGAACAGGGAAGGGACTATGGCTACACCTTC. The encoded protein is CASTEQGRDYGYTF.

This sequence joins TRBV11-3 and TRBJ2-5; 8 bases fit TRBD1. Germline CDR1 and CDR2: SGHNT and YENEEA. The trim removed 2 bases at V and 7 bases at J, leaving 6 bases unmatched. The CDR3 is made up of 14 amino acids. Written as DNA, the CDR3 is TGTGCCAGCAGCTTATCAGGGGGCGTCGGGACCCAGTACTTC. Its protein is CASSLSGGVGTQYF.

The chain is built from TRBV7-6 and TRBJ2-2, with 7 bases that match TRBD1. This CDR3 region has 15 residues. Looked up from germline, CDR1 is SGHVS and CDR2 is FNYEAQ. The J segment lost 2 bases and the V segment lost 5 bases, leaving 5 bases of the junction unmatched. The CDR3 loop reads CASSRNRGNTGELFF. The DNA of the CDR3 is TGTGCCAGCAGCAGGAACAGGGGTAACACCGGGGAGCTGTTTTTT.

The chain carries TRBV30 and TRBJ2-5, with unresolved D. The CDR3 runs 13 residues. The germline gives CDR1 GTSNPN, CDR2 SVGIG (reference sequence). V lost 5 bases and J lost 2, with 12 bases in between. The CDR3 region is CAWGGREQETQYF. The CDR3 DNA is TGTGCCTGGGGTGGCAGAGAGCAAGAGACCCAGTACTTC.

The rearrangement links TRBV2 to TRBJ1-1; tentatively, D is TRBD1 (5 bases). The germline gives CDR1 SNHLY, CDR2 FYNNEI. CDR3 length equals 14 residues. The V and J ends lost 7 bases and 5 bases respectively, with 17 bases between them. In DNA form, the CDR3 reads TGTGCCAGCACGAGAGACTGGGGGGGGACTGAAGCTTTCTTT. Amino acids: CASTRDWGGTEAFF.